The present T cell receptor beta chain was sequenced within a study of cytomegalovirus exposure and HLA in healthy donors. Study-wide background: Approximately 85 million unique TCRs from HLA-typed donors made up an early data release.

PCR primers comprised 60 Vbeta and 13 Jbeta primers. Assay used: immunoSEQ multiplex PCR; TCRdb lists only in-frame clones, some missing. The sample includes some 180,000 clones, roughly 9.5% of them seen just once. This CDR3 is built from 14 residues. Germline V CDR1 and CDR2: SGHDT, YYEEEE. V trimming: 2 bases; J trimming: 3 bases; junction bases outside the gene matches: 5. On this clone itself: What it binds is unknown. Other DNA sequences in this sample translate to the same CDR3.

Study-level points and caveats: A later analysis linked 15,000 to 20,000 TCR beta sequences to HLA alleles at 0.05 false discovery rate. The study flagged around 160 TCR beta chains as cytomegalovirus-associated.

Sequencing input: PBMCs. This chain uses TRBV5-6 with TRBJ2-7; TRBD1 aligns across 7 bases. The receptor was isolated from a young woman in good health and CMV-seropositive. CDR3 in amino acids: CASSLGQELYEQYF. CDR3 DNA sequence: TGTGCCAGCAGCTTAGGACAGGAGCTCTACGAGCAGTACTTC.